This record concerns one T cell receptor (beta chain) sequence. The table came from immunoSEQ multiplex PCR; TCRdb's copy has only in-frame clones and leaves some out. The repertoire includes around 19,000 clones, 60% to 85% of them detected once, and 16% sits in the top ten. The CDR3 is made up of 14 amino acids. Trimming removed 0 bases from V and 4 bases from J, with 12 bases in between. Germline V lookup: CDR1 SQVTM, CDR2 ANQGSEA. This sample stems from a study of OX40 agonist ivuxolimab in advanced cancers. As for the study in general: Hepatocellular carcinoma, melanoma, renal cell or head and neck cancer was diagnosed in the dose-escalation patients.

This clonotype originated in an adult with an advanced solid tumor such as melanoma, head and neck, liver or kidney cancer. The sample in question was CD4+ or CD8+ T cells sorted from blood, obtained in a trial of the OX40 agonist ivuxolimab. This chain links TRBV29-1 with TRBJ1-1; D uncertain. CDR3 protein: CSVEETGLGTEAFF. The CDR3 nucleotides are TGCAGCGTTGAAGAAACGGGCTTGGGCACTGAAGCTTTCTTT. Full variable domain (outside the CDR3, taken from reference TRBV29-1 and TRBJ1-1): SAVISQKPSRDICQRGTSLTIQCQVDSQVTMMFWYRQQPGQSLTLIATANQGSEATYESGFVIDKFPISRPNLTFSTLTVSNMSPEDSSIYLCSVEETGLGTEAFFGQGTRLTVV.